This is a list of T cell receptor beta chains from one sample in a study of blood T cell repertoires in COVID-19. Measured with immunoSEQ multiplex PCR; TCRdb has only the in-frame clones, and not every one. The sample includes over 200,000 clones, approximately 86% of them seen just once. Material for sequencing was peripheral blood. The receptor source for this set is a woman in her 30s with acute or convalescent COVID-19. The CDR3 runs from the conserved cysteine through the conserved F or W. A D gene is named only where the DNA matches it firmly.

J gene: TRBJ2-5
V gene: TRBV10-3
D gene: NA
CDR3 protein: CAISGGRQETQYF
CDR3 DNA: TGTGCCATCAGTGGGGGCAGACAAGAGACCCAGTACTTC

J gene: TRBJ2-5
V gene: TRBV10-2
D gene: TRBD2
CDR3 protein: CASRTSGQETQYF
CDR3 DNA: TGCGCCAGCAGGACTAGCGGACAAGAGACCCAGTACTTC

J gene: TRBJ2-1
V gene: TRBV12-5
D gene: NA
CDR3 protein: CASGSFAQGGEQFF
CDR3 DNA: TGTGCTAGTGGTTCTTTCGCCCAAGGCGGGGAGCAGTTCTTC

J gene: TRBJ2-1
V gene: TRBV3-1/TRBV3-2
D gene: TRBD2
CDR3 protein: CASSQGRHGRAFEQFF
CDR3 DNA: TGTGCCAGCAGCCAGGGGCGTCACGGGAGGGCCTTTGAGCAGTTCTTC

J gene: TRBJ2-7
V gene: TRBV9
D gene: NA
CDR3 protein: CASSAFDRSSYEQYF
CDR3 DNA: TGTGCCAGCAGCGCCTTCGACAGGAGCTCCTACGAGCAGTACTTC

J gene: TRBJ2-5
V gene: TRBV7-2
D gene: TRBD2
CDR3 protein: CASSLGLAGIQETQYF
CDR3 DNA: TGTGCCAGCAGCCTCGGACTAGCGGGAATCCAAGAGACCCAGTACTTC

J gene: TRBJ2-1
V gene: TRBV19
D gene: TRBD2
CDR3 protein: CATGDYLNEQFF
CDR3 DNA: TGTGCCACGGGGGACTACCTCAATGAGCAGTTCTTC

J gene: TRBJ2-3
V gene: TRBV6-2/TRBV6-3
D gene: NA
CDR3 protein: CASSYSLALIVSSLTDTQYF
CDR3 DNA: TGTGCCAGCAGTTACTCGCTAGCGTTGATAGTCAGTTCCCTCACAGATACGCAGTATTTT

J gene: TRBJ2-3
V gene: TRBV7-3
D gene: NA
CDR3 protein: CASSPTGGQGNNPQYF
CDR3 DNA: TGTGCCAGCAGCCCGACCGGAGGGCAGGGAAATAATCCGCAGTATTTT

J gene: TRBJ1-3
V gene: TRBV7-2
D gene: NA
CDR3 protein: CASSSTSGHSGNTIYF
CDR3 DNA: TGTGCCAGCAGCTCGACTTCAGGACACTCTGGAAACACCATATATTTT

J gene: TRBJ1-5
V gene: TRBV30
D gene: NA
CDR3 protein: CAWSGTNQPQHF
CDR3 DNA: TGTGCCTGGAGTGGTACTAATCAGCCCCAGCATTTT

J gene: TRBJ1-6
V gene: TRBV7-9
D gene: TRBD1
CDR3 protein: CASSLGDRGGSPLHF
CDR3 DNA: TGTGCCAGCAGCTTAGGGGACAGGGGTGGTTCACCCCTCCACTTT

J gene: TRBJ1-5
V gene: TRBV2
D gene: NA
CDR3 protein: CASKFDRTGRQVSNQPQHF
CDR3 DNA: TGTGCCAGCAAGTTTGATCGGACGGGAAGGCAGGTCAGCAATCAGCCCCAGCATTTT

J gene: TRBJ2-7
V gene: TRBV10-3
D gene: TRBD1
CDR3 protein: CAIRDQDRGNEQYF
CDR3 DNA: TGTGCCATCAGGGATCAGGACAGGGGGAACGAGCAGTACTTC

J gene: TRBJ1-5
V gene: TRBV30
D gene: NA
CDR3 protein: CAWSLPWGVGQPQHF
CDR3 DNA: TGTGCCTGGAGCCTACCCTGGGGGGTTGGCCAGCCCCAGCATTTT

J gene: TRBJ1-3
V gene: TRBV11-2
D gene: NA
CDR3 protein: CASSLTWTSGNTIYF
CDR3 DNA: TGTGCCAGCAGCTTAACGTGGACTTCTGGAAACACCATATATTTT

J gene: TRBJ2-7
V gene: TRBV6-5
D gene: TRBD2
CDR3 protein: CASRLANSYEQYF
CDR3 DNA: TGTGCCAGCAGACTAGCGAACTCCTACGAGCAGTACTTC

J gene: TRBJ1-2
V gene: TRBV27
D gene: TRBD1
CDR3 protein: CASSLSRGLRGYTF
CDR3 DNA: TGTGCCAGCAGTTTGTCCAGGGGGCTGCGTGGCTACACCTTC

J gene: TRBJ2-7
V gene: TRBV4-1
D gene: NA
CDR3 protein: CASSLRGSTYEQYF
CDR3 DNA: TGCGCCAGCAGCCTGCGAGGGTCTACCTACGAGCAGTACTTC

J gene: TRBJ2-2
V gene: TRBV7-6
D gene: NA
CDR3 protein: CASSLRQKEFTGELFF
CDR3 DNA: TGTGCCAGCAGCTTAAGACAGAAAGAGTTCACCGGGGAGCTGTTTTTT